The 8 T cell receptor beta chains in this list originate from one sample, sequenced in a study of blood T cell repertoires in COVID-19. The data were produced by immunoSEQ multiplex PCR, yet TCRdb's version contains in-frame clones alone and is incomplete. The table has under 250,000 clones, 84% seen once. Material for sequencing was peripheral blood. These receptors came from a woman aged 35 to 49 who had recovered from COVID-19.

The chain is built from TRBV3-1 (or the pseudogene TRBV3-2) and TRBJ1-2; 7 bases align to TRBD1. Germline values: CDR1 LGHDT, CDR2 YNNKEL (reference sequence). J was trimmed by 5 bases and V by 4 bases; bases with no gene match: 10. This CDR3 spans 15 amino acids. CDR3 sequence: CASSPGWDSYYGYTF. CDR3 DNA sequence: TGTGCCAGCAGCCCGGGTTGGGACAGTTATTATGGCTACACCTTC.

This chain links TRBV5-4 with TRBJ1-1; D ambiguous. The V gene's germline CDR1 is SGHNT and CDR2 YYREEE (reference sequence). There are 12 residues in the CDR3. Trimming pared 9 bases from V and 3 bases from J, leaving 12 bases between. Here the CDR3 DNA reads TGTGCCACCTCTCTAACGGACACTGAAGCTTTCTTT. This codes for CATSLTDTEAFF.

This clone is a singleton in its sample. J is TRBJ2-5 and V is TRBV4-1, with 9 bases that match TRBD1. CDR3 length equals 15 residues. Trimming cost V 2 bases and J 4 bases; bases outside gene matches: 5. Germline CDR1 and CDR2: MGHRA and YSYEKL. The CDR3 protein is CASSQLQGAAETQYF. CDR3 nucleotides: TGCGCCAGCAGCCAATTACAGGGGGCTGCAGAGACCCAGTACTTC.

This chain connects TRBV6-1 to TRBJ1-6; D is perhaps TRBD1 (6 bases). The ends were cut back, 3 bases at V and 8 bases at J, with 17 bases in the middle. This CDR3 has 16 amino acids. CDR1 is MNHNS and CDR2 is SASEGT in the germline V gene. The CDR3 sequence: CASSDPPGHRDSPLHF. Written as DNA, the CDR3 is TGTGCCAGCAGTGATCCGCCGGGACACCGTGATTCACCCCTCCACTTT.

This clone was recorded a few times. The rearrangement joins TRBV1 to TRBJ2-7; TRBD2 is the table's D call, not checked against the DNA. TRBV1 represents a pseudogene. This CDR3 is 9 amino acids long. The CDR3 here is CTTRVEQYF. CDR3 in DNA: TGCACCACCCGCGTCGAGCAGTACTTC.

This sequence joins TRBV29-1 and TRBJ2-5; a possible D gene is TRBD2 (5 bases). Germline loops: CDR1 SQVTM, CDR2 ANQGSEA. This CDR3 has 11 residues. The V end was cut by 4 bases, the J end by 10 bases, with 13 bases between. CDR3 bases: TGCAGCGTTGGGCTTCTGGCGGGCCAGTACTTC. This sequence encodes CSVGLLAGQYF.

The chain recombines TRBV13 with TRBJ2-1; TRBD1 aligns across 9 bases. The CDR3 loop spans 15 amino acids. V was clipped by 1 base and J by 8 bases; unmatched bases: 6. CDR1 and CDR2 from the germline V gene are PRHDT and FYEKMQ (reference sequence). Here the CDR3 reads CASSLAGQGNHEQFF. CDR3 nucleotides: TGTGCCAGCAGCTTAGCGGGACAGGGTAACCATGAGCAGTTCTTC.

This chain uses TRBV9 with TRBJ1-1; perhaps TRBD1 as D (5 bases). V dropped 0 bases and J dropped 6 bases, with 21 bases sitting between them. Germline loops: CDR1 SGDLS, CDR2 YYNGEE. The CDR3 is 17 amino acids. The CDR3 loop reads CASSVGHEGLGFAEAFF. CDR3 DNA: TGTGCCAGCAGCGTAGGTCATGAGGGACTGGGTTTCGCTGAAGCTTTCTTT.